A single sample gave rise to the 24 T cell receptor beta chains below, sequenced in a study of identical twins. TCRdb re-derived calls from the 5' RACE reads in MiXCR, one entry per CDR3 protein. The sample yields approximately 680,000 distinct CDR3 sequences, around 7.4% seen once. A further study also used this sample, focusing on yellow fever vaccine responses in identical twins.

Sequenced sample: PBMCs. The receptors shown here come from a woman aged 18 to 35 in good health.

The J gene is TRBJ2-7, the V gene TRBV6-5; weak D call: TRBD1 (5 bases). The length of the CDR3 is 13 residues. Trimming left V 4 bases short and J 5 bases short, with 12 bases between. The V gene's germline CDR1 is MNHEY and CDR2 SVGAGI. The CDR3 DNA sequence: TGTGCCAGCAGTTCCCCAGGGCTCCACGAGCAGTACGTC. As protein: CASSSPGLHEQYV.

This clonotype was detected a few times. V and J are TRBV2 and TRBJ1-1; no reliable D call. Germline CDR1 and CDR2: SNHLY and FYNNEI. The CDR3 loop spans 13 amino acids. The germline V and J ends were trimmed by 2 bases and 8 bases, with 12 bases remaining between them. The CDR3 region has the DNA TGTGCCAGCAGTGAACGTCGAGGAGGGGAAGCTTTCTTT. Translating gives CASSERRGGEAFF.

V usage is TRBV12-3 or TRBV12-4 and J usage is TRBJ2-1; the match to TRBD2 covers 11 bases. Unmatched junction bases numbered 6, after V lost 6 bases and J lost 5 bases. The CDR3 covers 15 residues. DNA for the CDR3: TGTGCCAGCAGCCCACGACTAGCGGGACACAATGAGCAGTTCTTC. Encoded protein: CASSPRLAGHNEQFF.

This sequence joins TRBV19 and TRBJ2-4, with D tentatively TRBD2 (6 bases). V lost 3 bases and J 1 base, leaving 13 bases between the germline ends. The CDR3 is 16 amino acids. Germline assignment: CDR1 LNHDA and CDR2 SQIVND (reference sequence). The CDR3 reads CASSIESGTAKNIQYF. The CDR3 coding sequence is TGTGCCAGTAGTATTGAGTCTGGGACTGCCAAAAACATTCAGTACTTC.

This clonotype was seen many times. The chain links TRBV9 to TRBJ1-2; D is undetermined. Germline lookup yields CDR1 SGDLS and CDR2 YYNGEE. Between the trimmed V and J ends, which lost 0 bases and 2 bases, there was a span of 11 bases. This CDR3 spans 15 amino acids. The CDR3 DNA sequence: TGTGCCAGCAGCGTAGCTTCCGAACAGAACTATGGCTACACCTTC. This gives the protein CASSVASEQNYGYTF. Supplemented by reference TRBV9 and TRBJ1-2, the full variable domain reads DSGVTQTPKHLITATGQRVTLRCSPRSGDLSVYWYQQSLDQGLQFLIQYYNGEERAKGNILERFSAQQFPDLHSELNLSSLELGDSALYFCASSVASEQNYGYTFGSGTRLTVV.

V is TRBV29-1 and J is TRBJ1-1; TRBD1 might be the D (6 bases). CDR1 and CDR2 (germline): SQVTM, ANQGSEA. V was pared by 4 bases and J by 2 bases, with 14 bases between. This CDR3 spans 14 amino acids. Written as DNA, the CDR3 is TGCAGCGTTGTAACTACAGGGCCAAACACTGAAGCTTTCTTT. This sequence encodes CSVVTTGPNTEAFF.

This clonotype has only a few counts. The V gene is TRBV5-1, the J gene TRBJ2-1; perhaps TRBD1 as D (6 bases). Trimming stripped 4 bases from V and 5 bases from J, with 13 bases between. Germline V lookup: CDR1 SGHRS, CDR2 YFSETQ. The CDR3 is 14 amino acids. In DNA, the CDR3 is TGCGCCAGCAGCCCTGGACAGTTCGACAATGAGCAGTTCTTC. This gives the protein CASSPGQFDNEQFF.

This clonotype has only a few counts. J is TRBJ2-7 and V is TRBV27; the D gene is possibly TRBD2 (6 bases). The CDR3 has 15 residues. Trimming left V 2 bases short and J 2 bases short, with 13 bases between. Germline values: CDR1 MNHEY, CDR2 SMNVEV (reference sequence). CDR3 region: CASSLSFGGTYEQYF. The CDR3 bases are TGTGCCAGCAGTTTAAGTTTCGGGGGTACCTACGAGCAGTACTTC.

The sample holds a few counts of this clonotype. The chain uses TRBV6-1 and TRBJ1-6; possible D gene TRBD1, 6 bases. CDR3 length: 16 residues. CDR1 is MNHNS and CDR2 is SASEGT in the germline V gene. Trimming pared 10 bases from V and 1 base from J, leaving 17 bases between. The CDR3 DNA reads TGTGCCACCGGAACAGGGAGAGGTTCCTATAATTCACCCCTCCACTTT. It encodes CATGTGRGSYNSPLHF.

This clonotype was seen only a few times. The CDR3 loop reads CASSFLSSGKTDTQYF. The CDR3 bases are TGTGCCAGCAGCTTTCTTTCTAGCGGGAAAACAGATACGCAGTATTTT. The chain recombines TRBV5-6 with TRBJ2-3; 9 bases align to TRBD2. After removal of 2 bases from V and 3 bases from J, the junction contained 7 bases not matched to a gene. The germline gives CDR1 SGHDT, CDR2 YYEEEE. The CDR3 has 16 residues.

In this sample, this clonotype turned up many times. The genes are TRBV7-9 and TRBJ1-4, with TRBD1 identical over 8 bases. The CDR3 length is 13 residues. The germline CDR1 and CDR2 sequences are SEHNR and FQNEAQ (reference sequence). V trimming: 5 bases; J trimming: 7 bases; junction bases outside the gene matches: 3. Written as DNA, the CDR3 is TGTGCCAGCAGCGGACAGGGATCTGAAAAACTGTTTTTT. It encodes CASSGQGSEKLFF.

This clonotype has a count of ten or more. The rearrangement links TRBV7-8 to TRBJ1-2; a weak D match, TRBD1 (5 bases). Germline CDR1 SGHVS, CDR2 FQNEAQ. The CDR3 has 14 residues. The V gene lost 1 base and the J gene lost 4 bases, with 10 bases spanning the gap. The CDR3 sequence is CASSLGTGPYGYTF. CDR3 sequence (DNA): TGTGCCAGCAGCTTAGGAACAGGACCCTATGGCTACACCTTC.

The chain is built from TRBV7-2 and TRBJ1-1; no clear D gene. The CDR3 runs to 17 residues. CDR1 is SGHTA and CDR2 is FQGNSA in the germline V gene. The V end lost 4 bases, the J end lost 0 bases, and 18 bases lay between the germline ends. The chain's CDR3 is CASSSPWQTQMNTEAFF. The DNA for the CDR3 is TGTGCCAGCAGCTCCCCATGGCAGACCCAGATGAACACTGAAGCTTTCTTT.

This clonotype was picked up many times. The V call is TRBV20-1, the J call TRBJ2-3, with D maybe TRBD2 (6 bases). The germline gives CDR1 DFQATT, CDR2 SNEGSKA (reference sequence). The CDR3 runs 17 residues. The ends were cut back, 0 bases at V and 1 base at J, with 17 bases in the middle. CDR3 coding DNA: TGCAGTGCTAGAGATCGCCGGAGGGAGGCGGGCACAGATACGCAGTATTTT. Translated, it gives CSARDRRREAGTDTQYF.

Many counts were recorded for this clonotype. J is TRBJ2-5 and V is TRBV29-1; D gene uncertain. The germline V and J ends were trimmed by 3 bases and 0 bases, with 14 bases remaining between them. Germline CDR1 and CDR2: SQVTM and ANQGSEA. The length of the CDR3 is 15 residues. The CDR3 loop reads CSVDSFSRDQETQYF. CDR3 sequence (DNA): TGCAGCGTTGATAGTTTCTCAAGAGACCAAGAGACCCAGTACTTC.

The chain has TRBV7-9 and TRBJ2-7; D possibly matches TRBD1 or TRBD2 (5 bases each). CDR1 is SEHNR, CDR2 FQNEAQ, per germline (reference sequence). V lost 8 bases and J lost 3, with 14 bases in between. The CDR3 loop spans 13 amino acids. CDR3 sequence (DNA): TGTGCCAGCTGCCCGGGACCACGCTACGAGCAGTACTTC. Translation: CASCPGPRYEQYF.

This clonotype has more than one count but fewer than ten. The chain links TRBV7-9 to TRBJ2-6; 7 nucleotides agree with TRBD2. This CDR3 is 16 amino acids long. In germline, CDR1 is SEHNR, CDR2 FQNEAQ (reference sequence). J was trimmed by 2 bases and V by 7 bases; bases with no gene match: 8. The CDR3, as DNA: TGTGCCAGCACCCCAGGGAGGGTGACTGGGGCCAACGTCCTGACTTTC. It translates to CASTPGRVTGANVLTF.

This clonotype has ten or more counts. J is TRBJ2-3 and V is TRBV5-1; D uncertain. The length of the CDR3 is 15 residues. Trimming cost V 2 bases and J 3 bases, with 13 bases left between them. CDR1 SGHRS and CDR2 YFSETQ come from the germline V gene. CDR3 coding DNA: TGCGCCAGCAGCTTAGTTAGTGACGGAACAGATACGCAGTATTTT. Translating gives CASSLVSDGTDTQYF.

The genes are TRBV5-6 and TRBJ2-2, with 7 bases aligning to TRBD2. Germline CDR1 is SGHDT and CDR2 is YYEEEE. The CDR3 has 14 amino acids. The trim removed 2 bases at V and 4 bases at J, leaving 2 bases unmatched. This CDR3 reads CASSFLAATGELFF. In DNA form, the CDR3 reads TGTGCCAGCAGCTTTCTAGCGGCCACCGGGGAGCTGTTTTTT.

Comments on this clonotype: Since a much larger clone is just one base distant, this may be a read error. This chain connects TRBV27 to TRBJ2-5; weak D call: TRBD1 (6 bases). CDR3 length equals 14 residues. Trimming shortened V by 4 bases and J by 5 bases, and 14 bases separated the two germline ends. Germline assignment: CDR1 MNHEY and CDR2 SMNVEV (reference sequence). DNA of the CDR3: TGTGCCAGCAGTTGCCGACACGACAGGGAGACCCAGTACTTC. Its translation: CASSCRHDRETQYF.

This clonotype showed up just a few times. The chain is built from TRBV11-3 and TRBJ2-4, with 9 bases lining up with TRBD1. CDR1 is SGHNT, CDR2 YENEEA, per germline. The CDR3 extends over 14 amino acids. J gave up 5 bases and V 4 bases, and 3 bases lay outside the gene matches. The CDR3 sequence is CASSSRTGENIQYF. CDR3 sequence (DNA): TGTGCCAGCAGCTCCCGGACAGGGGAAAACATTCAGTACTTC. Full variable domain (outside the CDR3, taken from reference TRBV11-3 and TRBJ2-4): EAGVVQSPRYKIIEKKQPVAFWCNPISGHNTLYWYLQNLGQGPELLIRYENEEAVDDSQLPKDRFSAERLKGVDSTLKIQPAELGDSAVYLCASSSRTGENIQYFGAGTRLSVL.

Only a few counts were recorded for this clonotype. This chain links TRBV20-1 with TRBJ2-3; D call uncertain. This CDR3 has 14 amino acids. Trimming took off 6 bases at V and 4 bases at J, with 17 bases between the two ends. CDR1 and CDR2 from the germline V gene are DFQATT and SNEGSKA (reference sequence). The CDR3 here is CSASPGVASDTQYF. In DNA form, the CDR3 reads TGCAGTGCCTCTCCTGGGGTAGCCTCAGATACGCAGTATTTT.

This clonotype was picked up many times. The CDR3 DNA follows: TGTGCCAGCAGCCACGGGTTCGGCTACACCTTC. Amino acids: CASSHGFGYTF. This chain joins TRBV3-1 and TRBJ1-2; D gene uncertain. V gave up 3 bases and J gave up 8 bases, with 7 bases separating them. CDR3 length: 11 amino acids. In germline, CDR1 is LGHDT, CDR2 YNNKEL (reference sequence).

This clonotype was found many times. Here the CDR3 DNA reads TGCAGTGCTACCGGGACTAGCGGGAGGTCCTACGAGCAGTACTTC. It is translated as CSATGTSGRSYEQYF. The chain has TRBV20-1 and TRBJ2-7; 15 bases agree with TRBD2. The CDR3 is 15 residues long. CDR1 and CDR2 (germline): DFQATT, SNEGSKA (reference sequence). The J segment lost 1 base and the V segment lost 4 bases, leaving 2 bases of the junction unmatched.